This paragraph covers one T cell receptor (beta chain) sequence. Its antigen is unidentified. This record comes from a study of cytomegalovirus exposure and HLA in healthy donors. Study summary: Caucasian-associated ancestry cluster membership applied to 75% to 85% of some 400 genotyped donors. Findings of the study overall: CMV antigen specificity of three CMV-associated chains was confirmed in vitro. The study listed roughly 150 cytomegalovirus-associated TCR beta chains.

The PCR had 60 Vbeta and 13 Jbeta primers. The assay was immunoSEQ multiplex PCR, and TCRdb's table has in-frame clones only and misses some. The sample consists of about 130,000 clones, over 65% of them appearing once. Input material: PBMCs. This clonotype was sampled from a man between 50 and 59 years old in good health and CMV-seronegative.

The CDR3 here is CASSPRGLNNEQFF. The CDR3 DNA reads as TGTGCCAGCAGCCCTCGGGGACTGAACAATGAGCAGTTCTTC. This chain joins TRBV6-6 and TRBJ2-1, with D possibly being TRBD2 (6 bases). The V end lost 6 bases, the J end lost 5 bases, and 14 bases lay between the germline ends. CDR3 size: 14 residues. CDR1 MNHNY and CDR2 SVGAGI come from the germline V gene (reference sequence).